Reported below is one T cell receptor beta chain. As yet, its antigen is unknown. A single base separates this from a much larger clone, so it may be a read error. The authors amplified TCR beta CDR3 regions, and they did so from RNA transcripts for repertoire sequencing. An initial RT-PCR round employing HTBI primers preceded a second-round multiplex PCR. TCRdb reanalysed the multiplex PCR reads using MiXCR and keeps one entry per CDR3 protein. Here the sample spans about 16,000 distinct CDR3 sequences, 46% being singletons. This specimen comes from a study of Graves' ophthalmopathy and Graves' hyperthyroidism. Study conclusions and caveats: It was with about 71% sensitivity and 72.22% specificity that the model predicted ophthalmopathy progression.

The sample comprised peripheral blood. This TCR was recovered from a woman in her 40s with stable Graves' hyperthyroidism.

DNA of the CDR3: TGTGCCAGCAGTGAAGGGGACGAGGGAACCTACGAGCAGTACTTC. This codes for CASSEGDEGTYEQYF. The V call is TRBV10-3, the J call TRBJ2-7; D may match TRBD1 or TRBD2 (5 bases each). From germline, CDR1 is ENHRY and CDR2 SYGVKD. The CDR3 runs to 15 residues.